This T cell receptor (beta chain) was sequenced during a study of blood T cell repertoires in COVID-19. Some clones are missing from TCRdb's copy, which holds only in-frame ones; the method was immunoSEQ multiplex PCR. The repertoire holds a few hundred thousand clones, around 87% seen once, with roughly 2% in the top ten. The specimen was PBMCs or T cells enriched from blood (not recorded which). The clonotype originates from a man aged 40-50 years in a cohort exposed to, infected with or recovered from COVID-19 (not recorded which).

The CDR3 protein is CASSAAGLANEQFF. The CDR3 DNA sequence: TGCGCCAGCAGCGCGGCGGGACTAGCAAATGAGCAGTTCTTC. The gene calls are TRBV5-1 and TRBJ2-1, with 9 positions matching TRBD2. The V gene's germline CDR1 is SGHRS and CDR2 YFSETQ. The CDR3 consists of 14 residues. J lost 7 bases, V lost 4 bases, and 6 bases had no gene match.